The next 25 T cell receptor beta chains were all read from a single sample in a study of T cell responses to AZD1222 COVID-19 vaccine. The protocol was immunoSEQ multiplex PCR, while the TCRdb copy is restricted to in-frame clones and leaves out a portion. The sample lists about 94,000 clones; 75% to 90% were seen once. The sample in question was peripheral blood, obtained 28 days after the second AZD1222 dose. The receptors stem from an adult who received the AZD1222 COVID-19 vaccine.

The chain combines TRBV19 with TRBJ2-5; 13 bases match TRBD2. CDR3 size: 15 residues. Losses at the gene ends were 8 bases for V and 4 bases for J; bases not matched to a gene: 7. Germline V CDR1 and CDR2: LNHDA, SQIVND (reference sequence). The CDR3: CASGRTSGSLETQYF. Written as DNA, the CDR3 is TGTGCCAGTGGCCGGACTAGCGGGAGCTTAGAGACCCAGTACTTC. Filled out from reference TRBV19 and TRBJ2-5, the complete variable domain reads DGGITQSPKYLFRKEGQNVTLSCEQNLNHDAMYWYRQDPGQGLRLIYYSQIVNDFQKGDIAEGYSVSREKKESFPLTVTSAQKNPTAFYLCASGRTSGSLETQYFGPGTRLLVL.

As DNA, the CDR3 is TGTGCCAGCAACCTAGGAGGGGTCACTGAAGCTTTCTTT. Protein: CASNLGGVTEAFF. V and J are TRBV7-2 and TRBJ1-1, with TRBD1 as a possible D gene (5 bases). The ends were cut back, 7 bases at V and 4 bases at J, with 13 bases in the middle. This CDR3 contains 13 residues. Germline V CDR1 and CDR2: SGHTA, FQGNSA.

This clone has just a few counts. The J gene is TRBJ1-3, the V gene TRBV14; tentatively, D is TRBD1 (6 bases). V was shortened by 8 bases and J by 3 bases, with 14 bases between the two germline ends. The germline CDR1 and CDR2 sequences are SGHDN and FVKESK. The CDR3 extends over 14 amino acids. The CDR3 spells CASQGIGYGNTIYF. The CDR3 bases are TGTGCCAGCCAGGGGATCGGTTATGGAAACACCATATATTTT.

The chain couples TRBV2 to TRBJ2-7; a possible D gene is TRBD1 (7 bases). V lost 2 bases and J lost 6, with 11 bases in between. CDR3 size: 13 residues. Germline V gene data show CDR1 as SNHLY and CDR2 as FYNNEI. DNA for the CDR3: TGTGCCAGCAGTGAATTCCAGGGGGGCGAGCAGTACTTC. Residues: CASSEFQGGEQYF.

The V and J genes are TRBV19 and TRBJ2-6; D not certain. Germline CDR1 is LNHDA and CDR2 is SQIVND (reference sequence). Trimming left V 4 bases short and J 0 bases short, with 7 bases between. This CDR3 contains 15 residues. The chain's CDR3 is CASSRSGSGANVLTF. As DNA, the CDR3 is TGTGCCAGTAGTAGGTCGGGCTCTGGGGCCAACGTCCTGACTTTC.

The gene calls are TRBV5-8 and TRBJ2-1; the D is unclear. The CDR3 is 16 residues long. Trimming removed 0 bases at V and 3 bases at J, with 13 bases between. In germline, CDR1 is SGHTS, CDR2 YDEGEE. The CDR3 loop reads CASSLVGEDGYNEQFF. The CDR3 region has the DNA TGTGCCAGCAGCTTGGTCGGTGAGGACGGCTACAATGAGCAGTTCTTC.

The rearrangement uses TRBV2 and TRBJ1-1; 7 bases fit TRBD1. This CDR3 has 13 amino acids. CDR1 is SNHLY, CDR2 FYNNEI, per germline. The ends lost 5 bases at V and 7 bases at J; junction bases unmatched: 7. DNA of the CDR3: TGTGCCAGCAGTTATACAGGGGAACTTGAAGCTTTCTTT. This translates into CASSYTGELEAFF.

The rearrangement links TRBV10-3 to TRBJ2-3; tentatively, D is TRBD1 or TRBD2 (5 bases each). V lost 1 base, J lost 2 bases, and 16 bases lay in between. The length of the CDR3 is 17 residues. Looked up from germline, CDR1 is ENHRY and CDR2 is SYGVKD. The DNA for the CDR3 is TGTGCCATCAGTGAGTTTGTTGTCGGGGCGAACACAGATACGCAGTATTTT. Translation gives CAISEFVVGANTDTQYF.

This chain uses TRBV28 with TRBJ2-4, with a tentative D call TRBD2 (7 bases). Germline V CDR1 and CDR2: MDHEN, SYDVKM. V shed 5 bases and J shed 7 bases, with 18 bases lying between them. The CDR3 has 15 residues. The CDR3 bases are TGTGCCAGCAGTCCCCCTCTCGGGGGGCGGAACATTCAGTACTTC. Translation gives CASSPPLGGRNIQYF.

V is TRBV7-2 and J is TRBJ2-1, with D possibly TRBD1 on 6 matching bases. The V and J ends lost 5 bases and 9 bases respectively, with 14 bases between them. Germline CDR1 is SGHTA and CDR2 is FQGNSA. The CDR3 contains 13 residues. The CDR3 bases are TGTGCCAGCAGCCCAAGGACAGCCGCTGAGCAGTTCTTC. It encodes CASSPRTAAEQFF.

Comments on this clone: Other nucleotide sequences in the sample specify the same CDR3. The chain combines TRBV27 with TRBJ1-1, with D perhaps matching TRBD1 (6 bases). Germline values: CDR1 MNHEY, CDR2 SMNVEV (reference sequence). The CDR3 loop spans 15 amino acids. V was clipped by 3 bases and J by 4 bases, with 15 bases between them. The CDR3 protein is CASSLTGGVGTEAFF. The CDR3 bases are TGTGCCAGCAGTTTGACTGGGGGCGTTGGCACTGAAGCTTTCTTT.

The chain employs TRBV3-1 (or the pseudogene TRBV3-2) and TRBJ2-2; TRBD1 might be the D (5 bases). The CDR3 length is 15 residues. The germline V and J ends were trimmed by 0 bases and 6 bases, with 11 bases remaining between them. Germline V gene sequence: CDR1 LGHDT, CDR2 YNNKEL (reference sequence). CDR3 nucleotide sequence: TGTGCCAGCAGCCAAGACAGGGTTTTCGCCGGGGAGCTGTTTTTT. As protein: CASSQDRVFAGELFF.

This rearrangement joins TRBV2 to TRBJ1-2; no firm D call. CDR1 and CDR2 from the germline V gene are SNHLY and FYNNEI. The CDR3 spans 13 residues. Trimming took off 8 bases at V and 3 bases at J, with 13 bases between the two ends. CDR3 sequence reads: CASRGEGDYGYTF. As DNA, the CDR3 is TGTGCCAGCCGGGGAGAGGGCGACTATGGCTACACCTTC.

This chain joins TRBV30 and TRBJ2-1, with unresolved D. The V end was cut by 2 bases, the J end by 3 bases, with 5 bases between. The CDR3 runs to 12 residues. CDR1 is GTSNPN and CDR2 is SVGIG in the germline V gene (reference sequence). CDR3 protein: CAWSRDYNEQFF. DNA of the CDR3: TGTGCCTGGAGTAGGGACTACAATGAGCAGTTCTTC. Filled out from reference TRBV30 and TRBJ2-1, the complete variable domain reads SQTIHQWPATLVQPVGSPLSLECTVEGTSNPNLYWYRQAAGRGLQLLFYSVGIGQISSEVPQNLSASRPQDRQFILSSKKLLLSDSGFYLCAWSRDYNEQFFGPGTRLTVL.

The V and J genes are TRBV5-4 and TRBJ2-3; 11 nucleotides line up with TRBD2. The CDR3 covers 17 residues. Germline V lookup: CDR1 SGHNT, CDR2 YYREEE (reference sequence). J lost 4 bases, V lost 0 bases, and 7 bases had no gene match. The CDR3 sequence: CASSLELAGAGPDTQYF. The CDR3 bases are TGTGCCAGCAGCTTGGAACTAGCGGGGGCGGGCCCAGATACGCAGTATTTT.

This chain links TRBV12-3 or TRBV12-4 with TRBJ2-5, with TRBD1 as a possible D gene (5 bases). This CDR3 has 13 residues. Between the trimmed V and J ends, which lost 5 bases and 5 bases, there was a span of 12 bases. This CDR3 reads CASSRREAETQYF. CDR3 DNA: TGTGCCAGCAGTCGCAGGGAAGCGGAGACCCAGTACTTC.

The chain has TRBV4-2 and TRBJ1-1; tentative D call: TRBD1 (6 bases). The CDR3 covers 16 residues. Trimming removed 4 bases at V and 10 bases at J, with 25 bases between. Germline V CDR1 and CDR2: LGHNA, YNFKEQ. The CDR3 reads CASSRVPSAGTFLAFF. CDR3 DNA sequence: TGTGCCAGCAGCCGGGTACCATCGGCCGGGACATTCTTAGCTTTCTTT.

The CDR3 DNA follows: TGTGCCAGCAGCCCGGGAAGCAATCAGCCCCAGCATTTT. It translates to CASSPGSNQPQHF. V usage is TRBV7-9 and J usage is TRBJ1-5; D unclear. The CDR3 runs 13 residues. The V end lost 5 bases, the J end lost 1 base, and 6 bases lay between the germline ends. Germline V CDR1 and CDR2: SEHNR, FQNEAQ (reference sequence).

This rearrangement joins TRBV5-1 to TRBJ2-1, with D maybe TRBD1 (6 bases). The CDR3 contains 14 residues. In germline, CDR1 is SGHRS, CDR2 YFSETQ. Trimming took 0 bases from V and 7 from J, leaving 11 bases between them. For the CDR3, the DNA is TGCGCCAGCAGCTTGGGGCAGGGGATTAATGAGCAGTTCTTC. It yields the protein CASSLGQGINEQFF. The entire variable domain, with the rest obtained from reference TRBV5-1 and TRBJ2-1, is as follows: KAGVTQTPRYLIKTRGQQVTLSCSPISGHRSVSWYQQTPGQGLQFLFEYFSETQRNKGNFPGRFSGRQFSNSRSEMNVSTLELGDSALYLCASSLGQGINEQFFGPGTRLTVL.

The chain links TRBV27 to TRBJ2-7; D may match TRBD1 or TRBD2 (5 bases each). Per the germline V gene, CDR1 is MNHEY and CDR2 is SMNVEV (reference sequence). The CDR3 covers 17 residues. V was cut by 2 bases and J by 1 base, with 18 bases left in between. The CDR3 DNA follows: TGTGCCAGCAGTTTACAGTTGGGGGTTAGTAGTTCCTACGAGCAGTACTTC. Translation: CASSLQLGVSSSYEQYF.

The chain joins TRBV7-2 to TRBJ2-7; the D gene is possibly TRBD1 (5 bases). The CDR3 sequence is 17 residues long. Germline V lookup: CDR1 SGHTA, CDR2 FQGNSA. The V gene lost 0 bases and the J gene lost 7 bases, with 22 bases spanning the gap. Here the CDR3 DNA reads TGTGCCAGCAGCTTAGCTCCCGACAGCGCAAGCTGGGGAGAGCAGTACTTC. Protein product: CASSLAPDSASWGEQYF.

This chain connects TRBV5-1 to TRBJ2-5, with TRBD2 matching 11 bases. The CDR3 has 16 residues. J gave up 2 bases and V 4 bases, and 7 bases lay outside the gene matches. Germline V CDR1 and CDR2: SGHRS, YFSETQ. CDR3 residues: CASSPPLAGAQETQYF. The CDR3 region has the DNA TGCGCCAGCAGCCCACCACTAGCGGGGGCGCAAGAGACCCAGTACTTC.

This clone was observed a few times. The chain recombines TRBV3-1 (or the pseudogene TRBV3-2) with TRBJ2-5; 10 nucleotides match TRBD1. Per the germline V gene, CDR1 is LGHDT and CDR2 is YNNKEL (reference sequence). V shed 2 bases and J 0 bases; nucleotides not matched to a gene: 6. The CDR3 has 17 residues. In DNA, the CDR3 is TGTGCCAGCAGCCAATTCTCGACAGGGGGCAACCAAGAGACCCAGTACTTC. Its protein is CASSQFSTGGNQETQYF.

The V and J genes are TRBV10-2 and TRBJ2-1; TRBD2 matches at 8 bases. The CDR3 is made up of 15 amino acids. The germline gives CDR1 WSHSY, CDR2 SAAADI. Losses at the gene ends were 11 bases for V and 4 bases for J; bases not matched to a gene: 13. CDR3 loop: CASIRKRGTYNEQFF. The CDR3 DNA follows: TGCGCCTCAATTCGAAAGCGGGGGACATACAATGAGCAGTTCTTC.

The chain combines TRBV20-1 with TRBJ2-3; 13 bases align to TRBD2. The CDR3 is 16 residues long. With V trimmed by 3 bases and J by 3 bases, 6 bases remained unmatched. Looked up from germline, CDR1 is DFQATT and CDR2 is SNEGSKA (reference sequence). CDR3: CSASSTSGRATDTQYF. DNA for the CDR3: TGCAGTGCTAGTTCCACTAGCGGGAGGGCAACAGATACGCAGTATTTT.